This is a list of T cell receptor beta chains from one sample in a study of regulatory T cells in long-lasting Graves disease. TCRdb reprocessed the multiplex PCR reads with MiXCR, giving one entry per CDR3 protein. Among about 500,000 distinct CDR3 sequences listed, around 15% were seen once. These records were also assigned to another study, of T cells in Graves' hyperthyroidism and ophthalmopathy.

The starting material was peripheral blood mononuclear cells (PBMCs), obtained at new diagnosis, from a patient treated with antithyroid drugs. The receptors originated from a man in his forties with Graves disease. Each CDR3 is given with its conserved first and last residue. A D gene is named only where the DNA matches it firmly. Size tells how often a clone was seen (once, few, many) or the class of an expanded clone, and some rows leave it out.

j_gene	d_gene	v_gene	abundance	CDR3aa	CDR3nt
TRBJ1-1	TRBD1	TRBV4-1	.	CASSLQGAGDTEAFF	TGCGCCAGCAGCCTACAGGGGGCCGGAGACACTGAAGCTTTCTTT
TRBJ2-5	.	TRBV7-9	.	CASSPRYRGLEQETQYF	TGTGCCAGCAGCCCGCGCTACCGCGGACTGGAACAAGAGACCCAGTACTTC
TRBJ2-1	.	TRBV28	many	CATGAAYNEQFF	TGTGCCACCGGGGCCGCCTACAATGAGCAGTTCTTC
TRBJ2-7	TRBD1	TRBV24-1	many	CATSDTGGVNHEQYF	TGTGCCACCAGCGATACAGGGGGCGTTAATCACGAGCAGTACTTC
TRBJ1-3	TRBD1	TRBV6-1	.	CASGTGGSGNTIYF	TGTGCCAGCGGGACAGGGGGCTCTGGAAACACCATATATTTT
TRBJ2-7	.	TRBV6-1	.	CASSRRQFYEQYF	TGTGCCAGCAGCCGTCGACAGTTCTACGAGCAGTACTTC
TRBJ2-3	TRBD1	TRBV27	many	CASSGTASTDTQYF	TGTGCCAGCAGTGGGACAGCTAGCACAGATACGCAGTATTTT
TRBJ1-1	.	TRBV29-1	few	CSAGRLNTEAFF	TGCAGCGCGGGACGGCTAAACACTGAAGCTTTCTTT
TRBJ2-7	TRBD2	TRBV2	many	CATSSGSYEQYF	TGTGCCACGTCTAGCGGGAGCTACGAGCAGTACTTC
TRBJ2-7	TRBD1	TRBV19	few	CASRGTESYEQYF	TGTGCCAGTAGGGGGACAGAGTCCTACGAGCAGTACTTC
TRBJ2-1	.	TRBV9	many	CASSGTEQFF	TGTGCCAGCAGCGGGACGGAGCAGTTCTTC
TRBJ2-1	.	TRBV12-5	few	CASGQVYNEQFF	TGTGCTAGTGGCCAAGTGTACAATGAGCAGTTCTTC
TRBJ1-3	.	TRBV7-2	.	CASSLPHSVNTIYF	TGTGCCAGCAGCTTACCCCATTCGGTAAACACCATATATTTT
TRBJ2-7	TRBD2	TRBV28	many	CASRTPGTTYEQYF	TGTGCCAGCAGGACCCCCGGGACTACCTACGAGCAGTACTTC
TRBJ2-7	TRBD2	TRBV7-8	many	CASSLLAGWAYEQYF	TGTGCCAGCAGCTTACTAGCGGGATGGGCCTACGAGCAGTACTTC
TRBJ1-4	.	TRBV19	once	CASTVDSDEKLFF	TGTGCCAGTACCGTGGACAGTGATGAAAAACTGTTTTTT
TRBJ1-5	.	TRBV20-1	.	CSAQDGSYSNQPQHF	TGCAGTGCTCAGGACGGGAGTTATAGCAATCAGCCCCAGCATTTT
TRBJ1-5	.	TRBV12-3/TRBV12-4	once	CASSFGQQSQPQHF	TGTGCCAGCAGTTTCGGCCAGCAAAGTCAGCCCCAGCATTTT
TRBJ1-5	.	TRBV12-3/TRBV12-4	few	CASSLTPRGNQPQHF	TGTGCCAGCAGTTTGACACCTCGGGGCAATCAGCCCCAGCATTTT
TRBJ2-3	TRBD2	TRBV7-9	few	CASSLSAGGTDTQYF	TGTGCCAGCAGCTTAAGTGCGGGGGGCACAGATACGCAGTATTTT
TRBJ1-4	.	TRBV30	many	CAWSVDVWREKLFF	TGTGCCTGGAGTGTGGACGTATGGCGGGAAAAACTGTTTTTT
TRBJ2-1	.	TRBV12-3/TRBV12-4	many	CASSFVRGIGSSSYNEQFF	TGTGCCAGCAGTTTCGTTCGCGGAATCGGAAGTAGCTCCTACAATGAGCAGTTCTTC
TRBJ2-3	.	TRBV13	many	CASSLLLPDTQYF	TGTGCCAGCAGCTTACTTCTACCAGATACGCAGTATTTT
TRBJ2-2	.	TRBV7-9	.	CASSLGFEGRNTGELFF	TGTGCCAGCAGCCTGGGTTTTGAAGGACGGAACACCGGGGAGCTGTTTTTT
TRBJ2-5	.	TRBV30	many	CAWSVRSAETQYF	TGTGCCTGGAGTGTTCGGTCAGCGGAGACCCAGTACTTC
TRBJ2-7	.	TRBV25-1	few	CASSEYSYEQYF	TGTGCCAGCAGTGAATACTCCTACGAGCAGTACTTC